This T cell receptor beta chain is from a study of PD-1 blockade in classical Hodgkin lymphoma. V shed 7 bases, J shed 3 bases, and the junction held 5 bases outside the gene matches. CDR1 is MDHEN, CDR2 SYDVKM, per germline. The CDR3 is 13 amino acids. Every patient had relapsed following autologous stem cell transplantation, and cohorts differed in brentuximab vedotin exposure. Sequencing was performed with immunoSEQ multiplex PCR; in TCRdb, only in-frame clones are kept and a portion is missing. The data show fewer than 20,000 clones, with around 72% seen just once and 3.5% to 5% held by the top ten.

The V call is TRBV28, the J call TRBJ1-1, with 7 nucleotides matching TRBD1. This receptor was taken from a human donor with classical Hodgkin lymphoma. The specimen comprised peripheral blood mononuclear cells (PBMCs), sampled at baseline. The DNA of the CDR3 is TGTGCCAGCACCCAGGGGGGGTACACTGAAGCTTTCTTT. Translating it yields CASTQGGYTEAFF.